Detailed here is one T cell receptor beta chain. A J-beta primer mix and a sample-barcoded 5' primer were used in a second PCR of roughly 7 to 12 cycles. TCRdb re-called the 5' RACE reads with MiXCR, one entry per CDR3 protein. Seen here are 650,000 to 950,000 distinct CDR3 sequences, approximately 48% observed once, and the top ten hold around 21%. These data come from a study of blood T cells in healthy people across ages. The receptor was derived from a man aged 60-69 years in good health. What was sequenced was blood.

For the CDR3, the DNA is TGTGCCAGCAGCGGGGGGCTGTGGGGCAATGAGCAGTTCTTC. This translates into CASSGGLWGNEQFF. The rearrangement uses TRBV9 and TRBJ2-1, with D perhaps matching TRBD1 (6 bases). This CDR3 spans 14 amino acids. CDR1 and CDR2 (germline): SGDLS, YYNGEE. Trimming removed 3 bases from V and 6 bases from J, with 13 bases in between.